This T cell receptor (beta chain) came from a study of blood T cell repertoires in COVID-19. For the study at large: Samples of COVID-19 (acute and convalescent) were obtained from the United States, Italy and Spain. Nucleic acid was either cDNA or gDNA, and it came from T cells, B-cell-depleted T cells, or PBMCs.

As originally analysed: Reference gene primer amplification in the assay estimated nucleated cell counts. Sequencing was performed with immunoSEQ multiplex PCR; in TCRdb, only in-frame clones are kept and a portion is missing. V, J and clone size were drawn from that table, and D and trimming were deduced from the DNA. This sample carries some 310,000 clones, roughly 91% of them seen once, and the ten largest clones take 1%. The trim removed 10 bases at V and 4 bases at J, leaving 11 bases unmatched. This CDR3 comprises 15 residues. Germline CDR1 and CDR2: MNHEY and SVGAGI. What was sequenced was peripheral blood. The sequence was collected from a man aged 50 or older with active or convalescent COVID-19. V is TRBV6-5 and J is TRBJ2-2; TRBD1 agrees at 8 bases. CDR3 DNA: TGTGCCACCCTGAGCCGCAGGGGGCCCACCGGGGAGCTGTTTTTT. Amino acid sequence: CATLSRRGPTGELFF.